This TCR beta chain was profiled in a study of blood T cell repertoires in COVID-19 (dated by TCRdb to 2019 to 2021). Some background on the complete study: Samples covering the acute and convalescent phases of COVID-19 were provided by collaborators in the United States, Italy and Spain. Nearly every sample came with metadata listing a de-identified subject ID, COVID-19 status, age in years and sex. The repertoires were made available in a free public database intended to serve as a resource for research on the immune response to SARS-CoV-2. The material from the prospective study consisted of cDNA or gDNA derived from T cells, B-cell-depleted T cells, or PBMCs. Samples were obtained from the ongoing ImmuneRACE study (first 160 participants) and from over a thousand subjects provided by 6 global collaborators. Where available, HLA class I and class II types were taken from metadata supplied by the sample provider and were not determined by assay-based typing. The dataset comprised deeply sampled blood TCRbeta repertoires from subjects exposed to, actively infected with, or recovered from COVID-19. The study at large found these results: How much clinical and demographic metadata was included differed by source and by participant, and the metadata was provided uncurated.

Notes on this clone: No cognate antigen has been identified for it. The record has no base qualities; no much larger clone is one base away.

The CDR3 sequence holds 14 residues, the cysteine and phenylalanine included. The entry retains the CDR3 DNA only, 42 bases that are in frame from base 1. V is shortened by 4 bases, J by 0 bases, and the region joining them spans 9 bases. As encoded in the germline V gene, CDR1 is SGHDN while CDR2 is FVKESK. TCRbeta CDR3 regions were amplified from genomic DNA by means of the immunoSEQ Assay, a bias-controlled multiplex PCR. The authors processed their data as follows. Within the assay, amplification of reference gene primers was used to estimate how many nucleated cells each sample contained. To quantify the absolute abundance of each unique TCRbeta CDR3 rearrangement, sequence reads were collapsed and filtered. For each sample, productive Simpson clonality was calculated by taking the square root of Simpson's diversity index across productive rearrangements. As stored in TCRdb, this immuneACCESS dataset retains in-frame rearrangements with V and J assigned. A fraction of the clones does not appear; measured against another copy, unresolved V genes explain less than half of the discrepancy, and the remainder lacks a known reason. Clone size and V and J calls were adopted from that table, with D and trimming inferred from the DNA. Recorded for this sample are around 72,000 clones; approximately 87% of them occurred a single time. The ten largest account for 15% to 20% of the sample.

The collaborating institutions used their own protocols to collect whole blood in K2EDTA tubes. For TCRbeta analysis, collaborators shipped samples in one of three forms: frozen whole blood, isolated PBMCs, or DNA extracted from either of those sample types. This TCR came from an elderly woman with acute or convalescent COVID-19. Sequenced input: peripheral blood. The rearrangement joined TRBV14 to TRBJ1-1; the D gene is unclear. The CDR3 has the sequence CASSLLRVNTEAFF. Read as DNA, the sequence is TGTGCCAGCAGCCTTCTCCGGGTGAACACTGAAGCTTTCTTT.